This TCR beta chain comes out of a study of T cells after yellow fever vaccination. The study made its TCR cDNA through 5'RACE template switching. That step introduced a universal primer site along with UMIs. TCRdb used MiXCR to reprocess the 5' RACE reads, holding one entry per CDR3 protein. The sample consists of about 160,000 distinct CDR3 sequences, roughly 8.8% of them appearing once. This clonotype has ten or more counts. V was trimmed by 0 bases and J by 1 base, leaving 10 bases between them. CDR3 length: 15 amino acids. Germline V gene data show CDR1 as SGHRS and CDR2 as YFSETQ. The receptor was isolated from a young man who received the YFV17D yellow fever vaccine. V gene TRBV5-1 combines with J gene TRBJ2-5; no clear D. The sequencing used CD8+ T cells sorted from PBMCs, collected 45 days after the yellow fever booster vaccination. CDR3 sequence (DNA): TGCGCCAGCAGCTTGGACGATCCCTTCCAAGAGACCCAGTACTTC. Translated: CASSLDDPFQETQYF.